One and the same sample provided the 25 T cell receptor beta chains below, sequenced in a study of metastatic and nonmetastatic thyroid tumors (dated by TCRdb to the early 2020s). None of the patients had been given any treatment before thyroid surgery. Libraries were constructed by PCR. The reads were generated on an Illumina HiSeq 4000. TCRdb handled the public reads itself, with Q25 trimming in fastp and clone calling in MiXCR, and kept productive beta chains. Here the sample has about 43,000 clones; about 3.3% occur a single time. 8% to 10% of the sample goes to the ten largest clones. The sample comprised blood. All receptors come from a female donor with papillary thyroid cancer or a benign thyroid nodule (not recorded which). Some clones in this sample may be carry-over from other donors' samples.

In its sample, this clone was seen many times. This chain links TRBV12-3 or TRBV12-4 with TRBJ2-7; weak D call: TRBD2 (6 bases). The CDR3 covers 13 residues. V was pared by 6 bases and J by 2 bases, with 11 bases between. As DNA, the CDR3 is TGTGCCAGCAGCCTGGGAGGACCCTACGAGCAGTACTTC. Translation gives CASSLGGPYEQYF.

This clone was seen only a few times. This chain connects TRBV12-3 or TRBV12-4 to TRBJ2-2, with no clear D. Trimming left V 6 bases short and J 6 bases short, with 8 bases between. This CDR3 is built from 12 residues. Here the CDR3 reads CASSPSAGELFF. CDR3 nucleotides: TGTGCCAGCAGCCCTTCGGCCGGGGAGCTGTTTTTT.

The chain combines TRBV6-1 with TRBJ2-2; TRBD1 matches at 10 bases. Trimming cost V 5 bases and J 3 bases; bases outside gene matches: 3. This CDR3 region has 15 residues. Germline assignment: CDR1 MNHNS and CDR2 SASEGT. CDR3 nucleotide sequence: TGTGCCAGCAGTCTTGGGACAGGGGACACCGGGGAGCTGTTTTTT. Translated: CASSLGTGDTGELFF.

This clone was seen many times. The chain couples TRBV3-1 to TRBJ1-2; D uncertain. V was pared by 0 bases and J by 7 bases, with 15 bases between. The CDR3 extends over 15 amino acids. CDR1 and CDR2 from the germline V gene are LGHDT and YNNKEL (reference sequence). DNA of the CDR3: TGTGCCAGCAGCCAAGATCGTCGCAGCTCGGTTGGCTACACCTTC. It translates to CASSQDRRSSVGYTF. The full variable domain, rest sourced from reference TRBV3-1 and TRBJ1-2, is DTAVSQTPKYLVTQMGNDKSIKCEQNLGHDTMYWYKQDSKKFLKIMFSYNNKELIINETVPNRFSPKSPDKAHLNLHINSLELGDSAVYFCASSQDRRSSVGYTFGSGTRLTVV.

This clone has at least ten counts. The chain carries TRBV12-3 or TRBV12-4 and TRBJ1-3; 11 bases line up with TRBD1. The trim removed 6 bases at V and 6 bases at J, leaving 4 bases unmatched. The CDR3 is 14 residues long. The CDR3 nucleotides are TGTGCCAGCAGCAACGGACAGGGGGCAAACACCATATATTTT. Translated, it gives CASSNGQGANTIYF.

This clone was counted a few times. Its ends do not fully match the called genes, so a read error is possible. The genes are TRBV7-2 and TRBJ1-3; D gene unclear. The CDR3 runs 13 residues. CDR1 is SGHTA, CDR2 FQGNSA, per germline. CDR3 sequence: CAISFSSGNTIYF. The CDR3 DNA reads TGTGCCATCAGCTTTAGTTCCGGAAACACCATATATTTT.

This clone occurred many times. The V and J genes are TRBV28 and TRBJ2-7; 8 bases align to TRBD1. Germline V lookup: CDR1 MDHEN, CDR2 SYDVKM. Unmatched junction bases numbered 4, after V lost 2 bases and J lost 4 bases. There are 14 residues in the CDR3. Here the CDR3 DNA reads TGTGCCAGCAGTTTAGAGCAGGGGGCGTACGAGCAGTACTTC. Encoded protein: CASSLEQGAYEQYF.

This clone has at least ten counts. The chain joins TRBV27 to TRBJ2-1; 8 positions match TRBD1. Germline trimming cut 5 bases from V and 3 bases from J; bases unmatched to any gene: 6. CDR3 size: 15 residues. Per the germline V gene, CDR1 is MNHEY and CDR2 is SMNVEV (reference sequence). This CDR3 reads CASSTRDRNYNEQFF. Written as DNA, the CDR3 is TGTGCCAGCAGTACCCGGGACAGGAACTACAATGAGCAGTTCTTC.

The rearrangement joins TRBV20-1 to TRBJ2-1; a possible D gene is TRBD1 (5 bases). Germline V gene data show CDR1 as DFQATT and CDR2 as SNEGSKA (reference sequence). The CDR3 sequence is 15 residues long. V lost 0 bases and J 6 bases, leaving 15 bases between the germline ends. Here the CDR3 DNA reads TGCAGTGCTAGAGACAGGCAGGGAAGAGTCAATGAGCAGTTCTTC. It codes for CSARDRQGRVNEQFF.

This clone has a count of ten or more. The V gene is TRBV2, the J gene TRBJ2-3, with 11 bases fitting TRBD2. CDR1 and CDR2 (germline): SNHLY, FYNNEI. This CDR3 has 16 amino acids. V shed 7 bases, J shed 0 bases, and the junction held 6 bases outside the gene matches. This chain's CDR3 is CASIRGLAVSTDTQYF. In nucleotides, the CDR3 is TGTGCCAGCATTAGGGGACTAGCGGTTAGCACAGATACGCAGTATTTT.

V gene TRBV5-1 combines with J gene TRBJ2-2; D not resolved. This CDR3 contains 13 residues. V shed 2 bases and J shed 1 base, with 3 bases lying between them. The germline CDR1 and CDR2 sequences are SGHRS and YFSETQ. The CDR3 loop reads CASSFGNTGELFF. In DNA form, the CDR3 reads TGCGCCAGCAGCTTTGGGAACACCGGGGAGCTGTTTTTT.

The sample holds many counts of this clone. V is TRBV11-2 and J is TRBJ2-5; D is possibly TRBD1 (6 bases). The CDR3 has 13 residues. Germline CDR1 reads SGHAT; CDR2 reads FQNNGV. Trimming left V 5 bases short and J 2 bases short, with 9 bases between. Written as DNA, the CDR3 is TGTGCCAGCAGCCGAGGACAGCAAGAGACCCAGTACTTC. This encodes CASSRGQQETQYF.

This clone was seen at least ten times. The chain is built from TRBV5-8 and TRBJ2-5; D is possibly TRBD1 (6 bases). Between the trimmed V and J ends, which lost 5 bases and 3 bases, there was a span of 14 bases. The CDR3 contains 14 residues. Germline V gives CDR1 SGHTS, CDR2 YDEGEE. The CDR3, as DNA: TGTGCCAGCAGACTACCGGGACACAAAGAGACCCAGTACTTC. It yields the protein CASRLPGHKETQYF.

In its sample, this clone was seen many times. The DNA for the CDR3 is TGTGCCAGCAGTTACGCCGGGACTAGGCGGTACGAGCAGTACTTC. Encoded protein: CASSYAGTRRYEQYF. The chain combines TRBV28 with TRBJ2-7, with TRBD2 identical over 8 bases. Germline CDR1 MDHEN, CDR2 SYDVKM. The CDR3 contains 15 residues. Unmatched junction bases numbered 9, after V lost 4 bases and J lost 4 bases.

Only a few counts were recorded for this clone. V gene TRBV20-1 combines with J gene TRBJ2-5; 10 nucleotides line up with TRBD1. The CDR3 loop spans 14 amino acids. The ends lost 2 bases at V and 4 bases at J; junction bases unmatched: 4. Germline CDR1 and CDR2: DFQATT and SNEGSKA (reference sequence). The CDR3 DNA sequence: TGCAGTGCTAGACCTCGGGACAGGGGAGAGACCCAGTACTTC. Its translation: CSARPRDRGETQYF.

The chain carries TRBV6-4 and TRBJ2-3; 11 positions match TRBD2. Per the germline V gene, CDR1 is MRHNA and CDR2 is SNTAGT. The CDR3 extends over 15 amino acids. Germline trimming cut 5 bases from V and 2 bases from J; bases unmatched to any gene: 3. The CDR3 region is CASSTLAGDTDTQYF. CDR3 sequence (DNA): TGTGCCAGCAGTACACTAGCGGGAGACACAGATACGCAGTATTTT.

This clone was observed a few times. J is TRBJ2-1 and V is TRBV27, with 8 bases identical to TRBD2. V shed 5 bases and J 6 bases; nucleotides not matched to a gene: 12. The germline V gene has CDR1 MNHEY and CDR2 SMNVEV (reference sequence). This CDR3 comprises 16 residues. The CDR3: CASSPRTPGGVNEQFF. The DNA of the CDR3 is TGTGCCAGCAGTCCCCGGACTCCGGGGGGGGTCAATGAGCAGTTCTTC.

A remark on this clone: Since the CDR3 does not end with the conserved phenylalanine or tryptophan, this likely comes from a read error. For the CDR3, the DNA is TGTGCCAGCGGGCCTAACTCTGGAAACACCATATATCTT. Protein product: CASGPNSGNTIYL. This chain joins TRBV27 and TRBJ1-3; D unclear. The CDR3 is 13 amino acids. Germline V CDR1 and CDR2: MNHEY, SMNVEV (reference sequence). V lost 8 bases, J lost 0 bases, and 8 bases lay in between.

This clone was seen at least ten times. In DNA, the CDR3 is TGTGCCAGCTCACTGCAGGGGGCGGGCACTGAAGCTTTCTTT. Translation gives CASSLQGAGTEAFF. The chain carries TRBV18 and TRBJ1-1, with 8 bases matching TRBD1. J was trimmed by 4 bases and V by 4 bases; bases with no gene match: 5. Germline loops: CDR1 KGHSH, CDR2 LQKENI. There are 14 residues in the CDR3.

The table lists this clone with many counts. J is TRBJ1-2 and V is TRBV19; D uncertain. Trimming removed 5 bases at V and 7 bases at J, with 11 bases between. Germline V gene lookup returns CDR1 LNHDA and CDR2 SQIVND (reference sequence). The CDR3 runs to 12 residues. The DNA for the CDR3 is TGTGCCAGTAGTTCCCAGTCGGGTGGCTACACCTTC. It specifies CASSSQSGGYTF.

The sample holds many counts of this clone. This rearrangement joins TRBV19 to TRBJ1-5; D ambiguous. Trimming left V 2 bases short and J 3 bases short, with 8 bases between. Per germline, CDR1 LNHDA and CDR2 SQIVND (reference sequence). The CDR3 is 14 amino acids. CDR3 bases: TGTGCCAGTAGTATAAGGTGGTCCAATCAGCCCCAGCATTTT. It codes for CASSIRWSNQPQHF.

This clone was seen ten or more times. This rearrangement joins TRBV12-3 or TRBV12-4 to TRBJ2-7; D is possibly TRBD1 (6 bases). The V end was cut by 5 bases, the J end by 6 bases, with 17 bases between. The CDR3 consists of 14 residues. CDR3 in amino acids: CASSAIQGTGEQYF. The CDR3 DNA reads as TGTGCCAGCAGTGCCATACAGGGTACGGGCGAGCAGTACTTC.

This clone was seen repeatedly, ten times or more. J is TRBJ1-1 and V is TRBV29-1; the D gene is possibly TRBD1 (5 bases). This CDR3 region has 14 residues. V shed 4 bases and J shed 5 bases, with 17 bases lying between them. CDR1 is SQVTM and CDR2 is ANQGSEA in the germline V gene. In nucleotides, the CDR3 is TGCAGCGTTGCCGTCGGGGGAGGAGGGACTGAAGCTTTCTTT. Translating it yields CSVAVGGGGTEAFF.

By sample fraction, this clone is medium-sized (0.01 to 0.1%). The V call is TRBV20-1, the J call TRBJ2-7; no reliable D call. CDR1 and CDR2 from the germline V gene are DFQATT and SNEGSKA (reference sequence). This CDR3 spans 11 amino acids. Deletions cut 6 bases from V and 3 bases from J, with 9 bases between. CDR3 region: CSASLGYEQYF. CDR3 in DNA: TGCAGTGCATCCCTTGGCTACGAGCAGTACTTC.

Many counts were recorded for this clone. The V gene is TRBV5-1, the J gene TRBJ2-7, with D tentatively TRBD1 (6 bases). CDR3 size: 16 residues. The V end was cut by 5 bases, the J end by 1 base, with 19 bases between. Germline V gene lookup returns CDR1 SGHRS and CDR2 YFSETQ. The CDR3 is CASSSNPGTTSYEQYF. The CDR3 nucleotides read TGCGCCAGCAGTTCTAATCCCGGGACAACTTCCTACGAGCAGTACTTC.